The 18 T cell receptor beta chains below were found in one sample sequenced in a study of shared clonotypes between healthy human individuals. Positively selected for CCR7, the CD45RO-negative cells used as naive CD8 cells excluded terminally differentiated effector memory CD45RA+ cells. Libraries were prepared by immunoSEQ multiplex PCR; TCRdb keeps only in-frame clonotypes and omits some of them. The repertoire includes a few hundred thousand clones, about 95% of them detected once, and about 0.11% sits in the top ten. Sequencing was carried out using naive CD8+ T cells sorted from blood. These receptors were obtained from a woman aged 25-40 years in good health.

The J gene is TRBJ2-2, the V gene TRBV30; D is uncertain. Germline V lookup: CDR1 GTSNPN, CDR2 SVGIG (reference sequence). This CDR3 has 10 residues. V was pared by 5 bases and J by 6 bases, with 4 bases between. CDR3 region: CAWFAGELFF. The CDR3 DNA reads as TGTGCCTGGTTTGCCGGGGAGCTGTTTTTT.

The chain recombines TRBV6-5 with TRBJ1-2; 8 nucleotides line up with TRBD1. V was pared by 4 bases and J by 4 bases, with 5 bases of the junction left unmatched. The CDR3 consists of 14 residues. Germline V CDR1 and CDR2: MNHEY, SVGAGI. The DNA of the CDR3 is TGTGCCAGCAGTTTCTCCGGGACAGGCTATGGCTACACCTTC. As protein: CASSFSGTGYGYTF.

The chain employs TRBV19 and TRBJ1-4; D gene unclear. From germline, CDR1 is LNHDA and CDR2 SQIVND (reference sequence). Trimming cost V 4 bases and J 6 bases, with 18 bases left between them. The CDR3 consists of 16 residues. CDR3 in amino acids: CASSTRGGGGHEKLFF. In nucleotides, the CDR3 is TGTGCCAGTAGTACCCGGGGAGGAGGAGGGCATGAAAAACTGTTTTTT.

The rearrangement links TRBV5-5 to TRBJ2-7; weak D call: TRBD1 (6 bases). V lost 3 bases and J 0 bases, leaving 16 bases between the germline ends. The CDR3 is made up of 16 amino acids. Per germline, CDR1 SGHKS and CDR2 YYEKEE (reference sequence). The DNA for the CDR3 is TGTGCCAGCAGCTCCGTGGCGACAGGATCCTCCTACGAGCAGTACTTC. Amino acid sequence: CASSSVATGSSYEQYF.

The V and J genes are TRBV14 and TRBJ2-3; 7 bases line up with TRBD2. The CDR3 loop spans 19 amino acids. Germline CDR1 is SGHDN and CDR2 is FVKESK. The V segment lost 1 base and the J segment 3 bases; nucleotides outside the gene matches: 16. This CDR3 is CASSQVLDNVLANTDTQYF. CDR3 bases: TGTGCCAGCAGCCAAGTACTCGACAATGTACTAGCGAATACAGATACGCAGTATTTT.

This chain uses TRBV5-1 with TRBJ2-1; D is ambiguous. Trimming shortened V by 3 bases and J by 6 bases, and 4 bases separated the two germline ends. The germline gives CDR1 SGHRS, CDR2 YFSETQ. This CDR3 is 11 amino acids long. The CDR3 DNA sequence: TGCGCCAGCAGCTCAGCCAATGAGCAGTTCTTC. Protein product: CASSSANEQFF. The whole variable domain, filled in from reference TRBV5-1 and TRBJ2-1, reads KAGVTQTPRYLIKTRGQQVTLSCSPISGHRSVSWYQQTPGQGLQFLFEYFSETQRNKGNFPGRFSGRQFSNSRSEMNVSTLELGDSALYLCASSSANEQFFGPGTRLTVL.

The rearrangement uses TRBV4-2 and TRBJ2-7, with 9 bases aligning to TRBD2. Germline loops: CDR1 LGHNA, CDR2 YNFKEQ. This CDR3 spans 17 amino acids. V lost 0 bases and J lost 9; bases outside the gene matches: 15. CDR3 DNA sequence: TGTGCCAGCAGCCAAGACGGGGCGGGAGGGCCCCTTAGGGTGCAGTACTTC. It translates to CASSQDGAGGPLRVQYF.

The chain combines TRBV27 with TRBJ2-5; the D gene is possibly TRBD1 (6 bases). The DNA end lines up better with TRBJ2-7; the J call may be wrong. Germline values: CDR1 MNHEY, CDR2 SMNVEV (reference sequence). There are 16 residues in the CDR3. CDR3 sequence (DNA): TGTGCCAGCAGTTTCAGCTCCGGGACACACTCCTACGAGCAGTACTTC. Translation gives CASSFSSGTHSYEQYF.

CDR3 bases: TGTGCCAGCAGTTTTGGGGGGGCCCCAACGCCCCAGCATTTT. It is translated as CASSFGGAPTPQHF. The chain is built from TRBV27 and TRBJ1-5, with TRBD1 as a possible D gene (6 bases). V was pared by 3 bases and J by 9 bases, with 15 bases between. Germline V gene lookup returns CDR1 MNHEY and CDR2 SMNVEV (reference sequence). The CDR3 is made up of 14 amino acids.

As for this clone: The sample contains more than one DNA sequence encoding this CDR3. This chain links TRBV27 with TRBJ1-2; 8 bases are shared with TRBD1. Trimming removed 6 bases from V and 5 bases from J; junction bases left unmatched: 5. Germline CDR1 and CDR2: MNHEY and SMNVEV (reference sequence). The CDR3 has 13 residues. This CDR3 reads CASSPGQGYGYTF. The CDR3, as DNA: TGTGCCAGCAGCCCAGGACAGGGTTATGGCTACACCTTC.

The J gene is TRBJ1-1, the V gene TRBV10-3, with no clear D. This CDR3 contains 17 residues. The germline V and J ends were trimmed by 1 base and 2 bases, with 17 bases remaining between them. The germline gives CDR1 ENHRY, CDR2 SYGVKD. CDR3 in DNA: TGTGCCATCAGTGAGTTAAAAGGGTCGATGCACAACACTGAAGCTTTCTTT. Its protein product is CAISELKGSMHNTEAFF.

The rearrangement uses TRBV4-2 and TRBJ1-1; D might be TRBD1 (5 bases). The CDR3 is 14 residues long. CDR1 is LGHNA and CDR2 is YNFKEQ in the germline V gene. The germline V and J ends were trimmed by 6 bases and 1 base, with 12 bases remaining between them. CDR3 in DNA: TGTGCCAGCAGGGGGGGGGTTGGGAACACTGAAGCTTTCTTT. Its translation: CASRGGVGNTEAFF.

J is TRBJ2-3 and V is TRBV7-9, with 7 bases identical to TRBD2. CDR1 is SEHNR, CDR2 FQNEAQ, per germline (reference sequence). Trimming removed 1 base from V and 4 bases from J; junction bases left unmatched: 11. The CDR3 covers 17 residues. The CDR3: CASSLEGGRGAADTQYF. The CDR3 region has the DNA TGTGCCAGCAGCTTAGAAGGCGGGAGAGGGGCCGCAGATACGCAGTATTTT.

The chain carries TRBV13 and TRBJ2-3; 11 positions match TRBD2. The CDR3 loop spans 18 amino acids. Germline V gene lookup returns CDR1 PRHDT and CDR2 FYEKMQ (reference sequence). Trimming removed 5 bases from V and 1 base from J; junction bases left unmatched: 11. The chain's CDR3 is CASSETSGSLSGTDTQYF. CDR3 sequence (DNA): TGTGCCAGCAGCGAAACTAGCGGGAGCCTCTCGGGCACAGATACGCAGTATTTT.

The chain uses TRBV6-6 and TRBJ1-1, with D hard to call. V gave up 6 bases and J gave up 0 bases, with 8 bases separating them. The CDR3 is 13 amino acids. The germline CDR1 and CDR2 sequences are MNHNY and SVGAGI (reference sequence). CDR3 residues: CASRRTVNTEAFF. The CDR3 DNA is TGTGCCAGCAGGAGGACGGTGAACACTGAAGCTTTCTTT.

This rearrangement joins TRBV13 to TRBJ1-1; 8 nucleotides align to TRBD1. Germline CDR1 PRHDT, CDR2 FYEKMQ (reference sequence). The V segment lost 1 base and the J segment 5 bases; nucleotides outside the gene matches: 3. The CDR3 spans 14 residues. The CDR3 coding sequence is TGTGCCAGCAGCTTAGCAGGGGGCCGTACTGAAGCTTTCTTT. Protein sequence: CASSLAGGRTEAFF.

This clone was counted a few times. V gene TRBV6-7 combines with J gene TRBJ1-2; no clear D. TRBV6-7 is treated as an ORF (open reading frame) with a function not yet certain. This CDR3 is built from 9 residues. The ends were cut back, 2 bases at V and 8 bases at J, with 0 bases in the middle. The CDR3 is CASSYGYTF. The CDR3 bases are TGTGCCAGCAGTTACGGCTACACCTTC.

The rearrangement links TRBV27 to TRBJ2-3; 7 bases fit TRBD2. The CDR3 loop spans 16 amino acids. Germline CDR1 and CDR2: MNHEY and SMNVEV (reference sequence). V lost 2 bases to trimming and J lost 7 bases; unmatched junction nucleotides: 12. The CDR3 bases are TGTGCCAGCAGTTTAGGTTCCGTCGGGAGGACTTATACGCAGTATTTT. Protein product: CASSLGSVGRTYTQYF.